The 9 T cell receptor beta chains below were found in one sample sequenced in a study of shared clonotypes between healthy human individuals. Method: immunoSEQ multiplex PCR; TCRdb's copy keeps in-frame clones and lacks some. The sample includes 2 million to 2.5 million clones, roughly 95% of them seen just once. The sequencing input was naive CD4+ T cells sorted from blood. Subset defined: CD45RA+ positively selected. Receptors originate from a young man in good health.

The rearrangement links TRBV5-1 to TRBJ1-3; a weak D match, TRBD1 (5 bases). CDR1 is SGHRS, CDR2 YFSETQ, per germline. V was shortened by 7 bases and J by 0 bases, with 17 bases between the two germline ends. CDR3 size: 16 residues. CDR3: CASRPGAAYSGNTIYF. For the CDR3, the DNA is TGCGCCAGCCGTCCCGGGGCGGCCTACTCTGGAAACACCATATATTTT.

The chain is built from TRBV30 and TRBJ1-3; weak D call: TRBD1 (6 bases). Trimming removed 3 bases at V and 0 bases at J, with 9 bases between. This CDR3 is 14 amino acids long. Germline loops: CDR1 GTSNPN, CDR2 SVGIG (reference sequence). This CDR3 reads CAWRTGYSGNTIYF. DNA of the CDR3: TGTGCCTGGAGAACAGGGTACTCTGGAAACACCATATATTTT.

Note on this clone: The sample has other DNA sequences that encode this CDR3 too. The V call is TRBV19, the J call TRBJ2-7, with D tentatively TRBD2 (6 bases). V lost 3 bases, J lost 0 bases, and 9 bases lay in between. Germline V gene data show CDR1 as LNHDA and CDR2 as SQIVND (reference sequence). The CDR3 is 14 amino acids. The CDR3 reads CASSISGDSYEQYF. The CDR3 DNA is TGTGCCAGTAGTATCTCGGGGGACTCCTACGAGCAGTACTTC.

The rearrangement uses TRBV10-3 and TRBJ2-5, with D hard to call. V lost 4 bases and J 5 bases, leaving 11 bases between the germline ends. The CDR3 is 13 residues long. Per germline, CDR1 ENHRY and CDR2 SYGVKD. The CDR3 region is CAISGASMETQYF. CDR3 coding DNA: TGTGCCATCAGTGGGGCTAGTATGGAGACCCAGTACTTC.

Only one count was recorded for this clone. The V gene is TRBV18, the J gene TRBJ2-6; 7 nucleotides agree with TRBD1. The length of the CDR3 is 20 residues. Germline V gene lookup returns CDR1 KGHSH and CDR2 LQKENI. Trimming took 0 bases from V and 0 from J; bases not matched to a gene: 11. CDR3 nucleotide sequence: TGTGCCAGCTCACCACCCCGTAGGGGACAGCTTTTCTCTGGGGCCAACGTCCTGACTTTC. The encoded protein is CASSPPRRGQLFSGANVLTF. The full variable domain, its missing parts supplied by reference TRBV18 and TRBJ2-6, is NAGVMQNPRHLVRRRGQEARLRCSPMKGHSHVYWYRQLPEEGLKFMVYLQKENIIDESGMPKERFSAEFPKEGPSILRIQQVVRGDSAAYFCASSPPRRGQLFSGANVLTFGAGSRLTVL.

This sequence joins TRBV19 and TRBJ1-1; no reliable D call. The CDR3 sequence is 13 residues long. Germline V lookup: CDR1 LNHDA, CDR2 SQIVND (reference sequence). Between the trimmed V and J ends, which lost 5 bases and 4 bases, there was a span of 11 bases. The CDR3 DNA reads TGTGCCAGTAGTCCCGACCGGGGCACTGAAGCTTTCTTT. Amino acids: CASSPDRGTEAFF.

This chain uses TRBV6-1 with TRBJ2-5, with D perhaps TRBD2 (5 bases). The CDR3 has 15 amino acids. CDR1 and CDR2 from the germline V gene are MNHNS and SASEGT. Trimming pared 0 bases from V and 5 bases from J, leaving 13 bases between. The CDR3 reads CASSEARPRRETQYF. DNA of the CDR3: TGTGCCAGCAGTGAAGCGCGCCCCAGGAGGGAGACCCAGTACTTC.

The chain links TRBV18 to TRBJ2-1; TRBD2 agrees at 7 bases. J gave up 2 bases and V 5 bases, and 0 bases lay outside the gene matches. The CDR3 length is 13 residues. Germline V CDR1 and CDR2: KGHSH, LQKENI. The CDR3 bases are TGTGCCAGCTCAGGGACTACCTACAATGAGCAGTTCTTC. Translated, it gives CASSGTTYNEQFF.

This CDR3 reads CASSPTGYNQPQHF. The CDR3 bases are TGTGCCAGCAGCCCGACAGGCTACAATCAGCCCCAGCATTTT. The chain combines TRBV28 with TRBJ1-5; the D gene is possibly TRBD1 (6 bases). There are 14 residues in the CDR3. Trimming pared 6 bases from V and 3 bases from J, leaving 12 bases between. CDR1 MDHEN and CDR2 SYDVKM come from the germline V gene.